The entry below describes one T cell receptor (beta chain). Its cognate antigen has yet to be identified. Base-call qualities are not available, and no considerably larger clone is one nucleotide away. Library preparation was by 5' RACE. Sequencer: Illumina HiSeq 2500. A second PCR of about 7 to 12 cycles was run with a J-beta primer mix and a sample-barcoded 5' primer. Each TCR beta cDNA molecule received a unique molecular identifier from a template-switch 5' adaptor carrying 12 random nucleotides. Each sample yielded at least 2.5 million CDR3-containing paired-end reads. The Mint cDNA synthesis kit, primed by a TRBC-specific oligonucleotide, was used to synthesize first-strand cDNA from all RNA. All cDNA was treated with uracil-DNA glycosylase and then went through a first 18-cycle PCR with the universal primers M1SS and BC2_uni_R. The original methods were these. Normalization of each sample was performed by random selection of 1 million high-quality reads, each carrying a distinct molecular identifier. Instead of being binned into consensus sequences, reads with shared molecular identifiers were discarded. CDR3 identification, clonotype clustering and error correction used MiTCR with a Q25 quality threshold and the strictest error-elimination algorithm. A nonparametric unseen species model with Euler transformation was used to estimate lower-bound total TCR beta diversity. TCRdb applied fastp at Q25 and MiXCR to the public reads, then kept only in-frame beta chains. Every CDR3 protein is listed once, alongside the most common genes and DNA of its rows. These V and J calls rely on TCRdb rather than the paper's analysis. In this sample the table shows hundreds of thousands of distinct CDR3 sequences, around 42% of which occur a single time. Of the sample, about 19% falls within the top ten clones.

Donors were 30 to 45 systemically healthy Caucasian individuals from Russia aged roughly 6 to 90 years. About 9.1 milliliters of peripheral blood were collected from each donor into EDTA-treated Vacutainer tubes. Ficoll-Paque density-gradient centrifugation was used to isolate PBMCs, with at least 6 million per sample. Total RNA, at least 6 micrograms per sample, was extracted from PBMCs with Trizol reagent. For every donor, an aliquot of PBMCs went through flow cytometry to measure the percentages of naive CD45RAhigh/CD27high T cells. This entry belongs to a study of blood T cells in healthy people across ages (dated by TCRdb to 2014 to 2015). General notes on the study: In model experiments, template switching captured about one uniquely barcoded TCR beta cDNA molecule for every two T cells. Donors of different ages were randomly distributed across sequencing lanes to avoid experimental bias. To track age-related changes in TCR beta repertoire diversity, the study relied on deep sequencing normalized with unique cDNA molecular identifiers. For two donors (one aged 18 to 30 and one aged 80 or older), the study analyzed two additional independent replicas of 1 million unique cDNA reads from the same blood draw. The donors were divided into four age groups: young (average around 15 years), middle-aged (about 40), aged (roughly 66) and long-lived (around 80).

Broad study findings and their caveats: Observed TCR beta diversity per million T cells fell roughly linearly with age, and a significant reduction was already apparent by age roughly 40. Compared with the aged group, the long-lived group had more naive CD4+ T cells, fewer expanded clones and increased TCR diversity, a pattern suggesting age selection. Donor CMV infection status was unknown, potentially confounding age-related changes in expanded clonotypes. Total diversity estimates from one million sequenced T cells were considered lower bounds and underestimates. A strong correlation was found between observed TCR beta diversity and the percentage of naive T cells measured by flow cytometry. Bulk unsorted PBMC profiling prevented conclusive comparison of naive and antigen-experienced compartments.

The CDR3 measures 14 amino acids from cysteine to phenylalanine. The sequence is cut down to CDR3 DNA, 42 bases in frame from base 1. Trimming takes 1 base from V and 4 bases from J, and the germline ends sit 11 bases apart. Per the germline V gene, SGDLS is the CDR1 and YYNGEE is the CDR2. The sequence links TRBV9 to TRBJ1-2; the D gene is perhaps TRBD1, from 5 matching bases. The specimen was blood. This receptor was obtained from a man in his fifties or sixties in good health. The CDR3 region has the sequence CASSVSGASYGYTF. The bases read TGTGCCAGCAGCGTATCCGGGGCTAGCTATGGCTACACCTTC.